These T cell receptor beta chains were read from a single sample in a study of T cell repertoires in cytomegalovirus infection. TCRdb re-called the reads through MiXCR, storing one row per CDR3 protein. The table lists over 450,000 distinct CDR3 sequences, about 10% of them singletons. The sequenced sample consisted of PBMCs. Source of these receptors: a human donor in good health (CMV status not recorded). Some clones in this sample may be carry-over from other donors' samples. Each CDR3 is given with its conserved first and last residue. The D gene is left open where the match is weak. Where a row states a size, it is once, few, many or the class of an expanded clone; other rows omit it.

cdr3_aa: CSATNLRGVGNIQYF; cdr3_nt: TGCAGTGCCACGAACTTGAGAGGGGTCGGAAACATTCAGTACTTC; d_call: -; clone_size: few; v_call: TRBV20-1; j_call: TRBJ2-4
cdr3_aa: CSARLGYNEQFF; cdr3_nt: TGCAGTGCCCGACTTGGCTACAATGAGCAGTTCTTC; d_call: -; clone_size: -; v_call: TRBV20-1; j_call: TRBJ2-1
cdr3_aa: CASSTTGNSVPSPQYF; cdr3_nt: TGCGCCAGCAGCACGACCGGGAACAGCGTTCCCAGTCCCCAGTACTTC; d_call: -; clone_size: many; v_call: TRBV5-1; j_call: TRBJ2-5
cdr3_aa: CASSAPALGAFF; cdr3_nt: TGTGCCAGTAGTGCCCCGGCCCTTGGAGCTTTCTTT; d_call: -; clone_size: few; v_call: TRBV19; j_call: TRBJ1-1
cdr3_aa: CSVATLHGTEYF; cdr3_nt: TGCAGCGTTGCGACCTTGCACGGGACGGAGTACTTC; d_call: -; clone_size: few; v_call: TRBV29-1; j_call: TRBJ2-4
cdr3_aa: CASSLALNLGQEGWQYF; cdr3_nt: TGTGCCAGCAGTTTAGCCCTTAACTTAGGACAGGAGGGATGGCAGTACTTC; d_call: -; clone_size: many; v_call: TRBV12-3/TRBV12-4; j_call: TRBJ2-7
cdr3_aa: CASSSSGREVTQYF; cdr3_nt: TGTGCCAGCAGTTCTAGCGGGAGAGAGGTGACCCAGTACTTC; d_call: TRBD2; clone_size: few; v_call: TRBV6-1; j_call: TRBJ2-5
cdr3_aa: CASSSSTSGGDTQYF; cdr3_nt: TGTGCCAGCTCCTCGAGCACTAGCGGGGGTGATACGCAGTATTTT; d_call: TRBD2; clone_size: few; v_call: TRBV18; j_call: TRBJ2-3
cdr3_aa: CASSLYREAGELFF; cdr3_nt: TGTGCCAGCAGCTTGTACAGGGAAGCCGGGGAGCTGTTTTTT; d_call: -; clone_size: many; v_call: TRBV5-4; j_call: TRBJ2-2
cdr3_aa: CASSVSPDRQNTEAFF; cdr3_nt: TGTGCCAGCAGCGTTTCTCCGGACAGACAGAACACTGAAGCTTTCTTT; d_call: -; clone_size: -; v_call: TRBV9; j_call: TRBJ1-1
cdr3_aa: CAIRGGVGTEAFF; cdr3_nt: TGTGCCATCAGGGGGGGTGTAGGCACTGAAGCTTTCTTT; d_call: -; clone_size: many; v_call: TRBV10-3; j_call: TRBJ1-1
cdr3_aa: CSAGRDRWNTGELFF; cdr3_nt: TGCAGTGCTGGGAGGGACCGATGGAACACCGGGGAGCTGTTTTTT; d_call: TRBD2; clone_size: many; v_call: TRBV20-1; j_call: TRBJ2-2
cdr3_aa: CASAGGGIYSNQPQHF; cdr3_nt: TGTGCTAGTGCGGGGGGAGGGATTTATAGCAATCAGCCCCAGCATTTT; d_call: -; clone_size: -; v_call: TRBV12-5; j_call: TRBJ1-5
cdr3_aa: CASSQAGGSQYF; cdr3_nt: TGCGCCAGCAGCCAAGCCGGGGGATCGCAGTATTTT; d_call: -; clone_size: few; v_call: TRBV4-1; j_call: TRBJ2-3
cdr3_aa: CASSTRDSNSPLHF; cdr3_nt: TGTGCCAGCAGCACCCGGGACAGTAATTCACCCCTCCACTTT; d_call: TRBD1; clone_size: many; v_call: TRBV11-2; j_call: TRBJ1-6
cdr3_aa: CASSLPAGTITGELFF; cdr3_nt: TGTGCCAGCAGCCTACCGGCGGGAACGATTACCGGGGAGCTGTTTTTT; d_call: -; clone_size: many; v_call: TRBV11-2; j_call: TRBJ2-2
cdr3_aa: CSAKLAVPDTQYF; cdr3_nt: TGCAGTGCTAAACTAGCGGTCCCAGATACGCAGTATTTT; d_call: TRBD2; clone_size: many; v_call: TRBV20-1; j_call: TRBJ2-3
cdr3_aa: CASRPGTATSTDTQYF; cdr3_nt: TGTGCCAGCAGACCCGGGACAGCCACTAGCACAGATACGCAGTATTTT; d_call: TRBD1; clone_size: many; v_call: TRBV6-5; j_call: TRBJ2-3
cdr3_aa: CASSPGQGNPTGANVLTF; cdr3_nt: TGCGCCAGCAGCCCCGGACAGGGAAACCCGACCGGGGCCAACGTCCTGACTTTC; d_call: TRBD1; clone_size: -; v_call: TRBV5-1; j_call: TRBJ2-6
cdr3_aa: CASSSSFGRVKAKEVGANVLTF; cdr3_nt: TGTGCCAGCAGTTCCTCCTTCGGGAGGGTCAAAGCTAAGGAGGTTGGGGCCAACGTCCTGACTTTC; d_call: TRBD2; clone_size: many; v_call: TRBV7-9; j_call: TRBJ2-6
cdr3_aa: CASSFVEGMGQPQHF; cdr3_nt: TGTGCCAGCAGTTTTGTGGAGGGAATGGGTCAGCCCCAGCATTTT; d_call: -; clone_size: many; v_call: TRBV28; j_call: TRBJ1-5
cdr3_aa: CSVVSDTQYF; cdr3_nt: TGCAGCGTTGTGTCGGATACGCAGTATTTT; d_call: -; clone_size: many; v_call: TRBV29-1; j_call: TRBJ2-3
cdr3_aa: CASSLAPTGGEQFF; cdr3_nt: TGCGCCAGCAGCTTGGCACCGACAGGTGGTGAGCAGTTCTTC; d_call: -; clone_size: many; v_call: TRBV5-1; j_call: TRBJ2-1
cdr3_aa: CASSPPAGKAEQFF; cdr3_nt: TGTGCCAGCTCACCACCTGCGGGAAAGGCTGAGCAGTTCTTC; d_call: -; clone_size: few; v_call: TRBV18; j_call: TRBJ2-1
cdr3_aa: CASILAGVTDTQYF; cdr3_nt: TGTGCCAGCATCCTAGCGGGAGTAACAGATACGCAGTATTTT; d_call: TRBD2; clone_size: many; v_call: TRBV7-8; j_call: TRBJ2-3
cdr3_aa: CASSPPDREIHGAYEQYF; cdr3_nt: TGTGCCAGCAGTCCCCCCGACAGGGAAATACATGGGGCCTACGAGCAGTACTTC; d_call: TRBD1; clone_size: -; v_call: TRBV28; j_call: TRBJ2-7
cdr3_aa: CASSFAGARDEQFF; cdr3_nt: TGTGCCAGCAGTTTTGCGGGAGCTCGGGATGAGCAGTTCTTC; d_call: TRBD2; clone_size: many; v_call: TRBV6-5; j_call: TRBJ2-1
cdr3_aa: CASSLAGQERSGNTIYF; cdr3_nt: TGTGCCAGCAGCTTAGCTGGGCAGGAGCGGTCTGGAAACACCATATATTTT; d_call: -; clone_size: many; v_call: TRBV7-9; j_call: TRBJ1-3
cdr3_aa: CASSSREYGYNEQFF; cdr3_nt: TGTGCCAGCAGCTCGAGGGAATACGGCTACAATGAGCAGTTCTTC; d_call: -; clone_size: -; v_call: TRBV7-9; j_call: TRBJ2-1
cdr3_aa: CASSLGHYNEQFF; cdr3_nt: TGTGCCAGCAGCTTAGGTCATTACAATGAGCAGTTCTTC; d_call: -; clone_size: many; v_call: TRBV7-7; j_call: TRBJ2-1
cdr3_aa: CASSPQGRRNQPQHF; cdr3_nt: TGTGCCAGCAGCCCCCAGGGGCGCCGCAATCAGCCCCAGCATTTT; d_call: -; clone_size: many; v_call: TRBV7-8; j_call: TRBJ1-5
cdr3_aa: CSARGFDTEAFF; cdr3_nt: TGCAGCGCCAGGGGGTTCGACACTGAAGCTTTCTTT; d_call: TRBD1; clone_size: many; v_call: TRBV29-1; j_call: TRBJ1-1
cdr3_aa: CASRGQGLEDTQYF; cdr3_nt: TGTGCCAGCAGGGGACAGGGGTTAGAAGATACGCAGTATTTT; d_call: TRBD1; clone_size: many; v_call: TRBV12-3/TRBV12-4; j_call: TRBJ2-3
cdr3_aa: CSAPGGWTGELFF; cdr3_nt: TGCAGTGCTCCGGGGGGCTGGACCGGGGAGCTGTTTTTT; d_call: -; clone_size: -; v_call: TRBV20-1; j_call: TRBJ2-2
cdr3_aa: CATSRDPTDTQYF; cdr3_nt: TGTGCCACCAGCAGAGATCCCACAGATACGCAGTATTTT; d_call: -; clone_size: many; v_call: TRBV15; j_call: TRBJ2-3
cdr3_aa: CASRIGNRGRDEQYF; cdr3_nt: TGCGCCAGCAGGATTGGGAACAGGGGGCGCGACGAGCAGTACTTC; d_call: TRBD1; clone_size: many; v_call: TRBV5-1; j_call: TRBJ2-7
cdr3_aa: CASSLQGWETQYF; cdr3_nt: TGTGCCAGCAGTTTGCAGGGATGGGAGACCCAGTACTTC; d_call: -; clone_size: many; v_call: TRBV28; j_call: TRBJ2-5
cdr3_aa: CSVRRDRGLDTEAFF; cdr3_nt: TGCAGCGTCCGCCGGGACAGGGGGTTGGACACTGAAGCTTTCTTT; d_call: TRBD1; clone_size: many; v_call: TRBV29-1; j_call: TRBJ1-1
cdr3_aa: CASSYTGLMNTEAFF; cdr3_nt: TGTGCCAGTAGTTACACAGGGCTCATGAACACTGAAGCTTTCTTT; d_call: -; clone_size: many; v_call: TRBV19; j_call: TRBJ1-1
cdr3_aa: CASSMFWGRNEQYF; cdr3_nt: TGTGCCAGTAGTATGTTTTGGGGGCGTAACGAGCAGTACTTC; d_call: -; clone_size: few; v_call: TRBV19; j_call: TRBJ2-7
cdr3_aa: CASSPSRGADNEQFF; cdr3_nt: TGTGCCAGCAGCCCATCCCGGGGGGCCGACAATGAGCAGTTCTTC; d_call: -; clone_size: many; v_call: TRBV7-3; j_call: TRBJ2-1
cdr3_aa: CASSRPEGGLGETQYF; cdr3_nt: TGTGCCAGCAGTCGCCCAGAGGGCGGGCTTGGAGAGACCCAGTACTTC; d_call: -; clone_size: -; v_call: TRBV6-6; j_call: TRBJ2-5
cdr3_aa: CASSPINTEAFF; cdr3_nt: TGTGCCAGCAGCCCCATTAACACTGAAGCTTTCTTT; d_call: -; clone_size: many; v_call: TRBV7-9; j_call: TRBJ1-1
cdr3_aa: CASSLEQGDQPQHF; cdr3_nt: TGTGCCAGCAGCTTAGAACAGGGTGATCAGCCCCAGCATTTT; d_call: -; clone_size: many; v_call: TRBV11-3; j_call: TRBJ1-5
cdr3_aa: CASSLSHNAETQYF; cdr3_nt: TGTGCCAGCAGCTTAAGTCACAACGCAGAGACCCAGTACTTC; d_call: -; clone_size: many; v_call: TRBV7-3; j_call: TRBJ2-5
cdr3_aa: CASSLAGVYSGNTIYF; cdr3_nt: TGTGCCAGCAGCTTGGCGGGAGTCTACTCTGGAAACACCATATATTTT; d_call: -; clone_size: many; v_call: TRBV5-4; j_call: TRBJ1-3
cdr3_aa: CASSQPLTGGKNEQFF; cdr3_nt: TGTGCCAGCAGCCAACCGTTGACAGGGGGCAAAAATGAGCAGTTCTTC; d_call: TRBD1; clone_size: many; v_call: TRBV7-8; j_call: TRBJ2-1
cdr3_aa: CASNSSGGKGTEAFF; cdr3_nt: TGTGCCAGCAACTCCTCAGGGGGCAAGGGCACTGAAGCTTTCTTT; d_call: TRBD1; clone_size: -; v_call: TRBV5-4; j_call: TRBJ1-1
cdr3_aa: CASSSVATGRFDEQVF; cdr3_nt: TGTGCCAGCAGCTCTGTTGCGACAGGGCGGTTTGATGAGCAGGTCTTC; d_call: TRBD1; clone_size: once; v_call: TRBV7-8; j_call: TRBJ2-1
cdr3_aa: CASTGLAGRETQYF; cdr3_nt: TGTGCCAGTACCGGACTAGCGGGGAGAGAGACCCAGTACTTC; d_call: TRBD2; clone_size: few; v_call: TRBV19; j_call: TRBJ2-5
cdr3_aa: CASSIDEDEQFF; cdr3_nt: TGTGCCAGTAGTATAGACGAGGATGAGCAGTTCTTC; d_call: -; clone_size: few; v_call: TRBV19; j_call: TRBJ2-1
cdr3_aa: CASSTTGPTYYGYTF; cdr3_nt: TGTGCCAGCAGCACGACAGGCCCCACTTACTATGGCTACACCTTC; d_call: -; clone_size: many; v_call: TRBV7-9; j_call: TRBJ1-2
cdr3_aa: CASSPTWNYGYTF; cdr3_nt: TGTGCCAGCAGCCCCACTTGGAACTATGGCTACACCTTC; d_call: -; clone_size: few; v_call: TRBV14; j_call: TRBJ1-2
cdr3_aa: CASSPYAGPLYEQYF; cdr3_nt: TGTGCCAGCAGCCCCTACGCGGGACCACTCTACGAGCAGTACTTC; d_call: -; clone_size: many; v_call: TRBV6-5; j_call: TRBJ2-7
cdr3_aa: CSVAGQAREAFF; cdr3_nt: TGCAGCGTGGCGGGACAGGCTAGGGAAGCTTTCTTT; d_call: TRBD1; clone_size: many; v_call: TRBV29-1; j_call: TRBJ1-1